This paragraph covers one T cell receptor (beta chain) sequence. The sample is drawn from a study of blood T cell repertoires in COVID-19. About the study: Acute and convalescent COVID-19 specimens originated in the United States, Italy and Spain. PBMCs, B-cell-depleted T cells, or T cells were the source of the cDNA or gDNA that made up the material.

Source study methods: Reference gene primer amplification yielded estimated nucleated cell counts. Method: immunoSEQ multiplex PCR; TCRdb's copy keeps in-frame clones and lacks some. That table is the source of V, J and clone size, and D and trimming were worked out from the DNA. The table shows some 66,000 clones, with roughly nine tenths occurring only once. Trimming cost V 1 base and J 8 bases, with 14 bases left between them. This CDR3 region has 15 residues. Germline loops: CDR1 SEHNR, CDR2 FQNEAQ (reference sequence). This chain uses TRBV7-9 with TRBJ1-4; D might be TRBD1 (6 bases). The receptor was isolated from a human donor in a cohort sampled during active COVID-19. The specimen sequenced was peripheral blood. The CDR3 region has the DNA TGTGCCAGCAGCTTAGGTTCAGGGGTGCAAGAAAAACTGTTTTTT. Its protein is CASSLGSGVQEKLFF.